This TCR beta chain derives from a study of cytomegalovirus exposure and HLA in healthy donors. The PCR contained 60 Vbeta and 13 Jbeta primers. The table came from immunoSEQ multiplex PCR; TCRdb's copy has only in-frame clones and leaves some out. Of under 150,000 clones in the sample, roughly 72% were seen once. V lost 4 bases to trimming and J lost 5 bases; unmatched junction nucleotides: 8. CDR3 length: 15 amino acids. CDR1 MNHEY and CDR2 SVGAGI come from the germline V gene. Sequenced sample: PBMCs. The chain uses TRBV6-5 and TRBJ1-1, with TRBD1 matching 9 bases. The TCR was taken from a woman in her fifties or sixties in good health and CMV-seronegative. The CDR3 nucleotides read TGTGCCAGCAGTTCCTGGACAGGGGAGGGAACTGAAGCTTTCTTT. This codes for CASSSWTGEGTEAFF.